Listed below are T cell receptor beta chains from one sample, sequenced in a study of shared clonotypes between healthy human individuals. Measured with immunoSEQ multiplex PCR; TCRdb has only the in-frame clones, and not every one. The sample has around 2.1 million clones; 90% to 95% are singletons. The specimen was naive CD8+ T cells from PBMCs. These receptors were collected from a man aged 18 to 30 in good health. Some clones in this sample may be carry-over from other donors' samples. Both conserved end residues are part of each CDR3. The order of the fields is D gene, V gene, clone size, J gene, CDR3 protein. A D gene is named only where the DNA matches it firmly. The size of a clone is reported for some rows only, either as once, few or many, or as a class for expanded clones.

TRBD2	TRBV30	.	TRBJ2-2	CARGGANTGELFF
TRBD1	TRBV2	few	TRBJ1-1	CASSGDRGNTEAFF
.	TRBV19	.	TRBJ2-7	CASSIDLPGVVYEQYF
.	TRBV10-3	.	.	CAISSIAVYEQYF
.	TRBV29-1	once	TRBJ1-3	CSVEPGQGNTIYF
.	TRBV30	.	TRBJ2-7	CAWSVPPRRHEQYF
.	TRBV7-2	once	TRBJ1-2	CASTYTGNYGYTF
TRBD1	TRBV30	.	TRBJ1-1	CAWTPGTGDTEAFF
TRBD2	TRBV7-9	.	TRBJ2-7	CASSPKGREEQYF
.	TRBV28	once	TRBJ2-7	CASSLPPSWAYEQYF
.	TRBV21-1	.	TRBJ1-5	CASSFCKHF
.	TRBV13	.	TRBJ1-1	CASSHRSNTEAFF
.	TRBV7-6	.	TRBJ2-7	CASSLELDYEQYF
TRBD1	TRBV7-9	.	TRBJ2-7	CASEGASNLYEQYF
TRBD2	TRBV5-1	.	TRBJ2-1	CASSGEREYYNEQFF
.	TRBV4-3	.	TRBJ2-3	CASSQDGVAGASTDTQYF
TRBD2	TRBV7-7	.	TRBJ2-3	CASSERLAADTQYF
.	TRBV6-1	.	TRBJ1-2	CASSESGRSYGYTF
.	TRBV11-1	.	TRBJ2-3	CASSPLKVDTQYF
.	TRBV7-6	.	TRBJ2-3	CASSVDMIARSDTQYF
.	TRBV11-2	.	TRBJ2-5	CASSLDQIRTQETQYF
.	TRBV4-3	.	TRBJ1-2	CASSQDLGTGYGYTF
TRBD2	TRBV4-1	.	TRBJ2-3	CASSQGLADTDTQYF
.	TRBV15	.	TRBJ2-7	CATSVRLGVSYEQYF
TRBD1	TRBV5-6	.	TRBJ1-2	CASSLLPTGGADGYTF
TRBD1	TRBV30	.	TRBJ2-7	CACSGQGALYEQYF
.	TRBV4-3	.	TRBJ2-3	CASSQDPPGDNPNATDTQYF
.	TRBV7-8	.	TRBJ1-5	CASSLTGFQPQHF
TRBD2	TRBV7-9	.	TRBJ2-2	CASSKGASGSPDTGELFF
.	TRBV6-1	.	TRBJ2-7	CATQGAYYEQYF
.	TRBV4-1	.	TRBJ2-7	CASSETRVHEQYF